The 8 T cell receptor beta chains below come from one sample, sequenced in a study of T cell responses to AZD1222 COVID-19 vaccine (dated by TCRdb to the early 2020s). The protocol used for the library was the immunoSEQ multiplex PCR assay. Imported from immuneACCESS, the table was reduced by TCRdb to in-frame sequences with V and J called. These copies leave out some clones; in studies compared against another copy, an unresolved V gene accounts for under half, and the cause of the remainder is not known. This sample gives around 130,000 clones in total; approximately 86% of them show up just once. Roughly 12% of the sample goes to the ten largest clones. The time point label of this sample denotes: baseline before first vaccination. The sequences come from peripheral blood, collected on day 0 of AZD1222 vaccination. Receptors were obtained from an adult in good health.

This chain connects TRBV30 to TRBJ1-1; D remains unclear. CDR1 is GTSNPN, CDR2 SVGIG, per germline (reference sequence). Between the trimmed V and J ends, which lost 0 bases and 1 base, there was a span of 6 bases. This CDR3 is 13 amino acids long. The CDR3 sequence: CAWSVRPNTEAFF. The CDR3 DNA is TGTGCCTGGAGTGTACGACCGAACACTGAAGCTTTCTTT. Based on the CDR3 plus reference TRBV30 and TRBJ1-1, the full variable domain is SQTIHQWPATLVQPVGSPLSLECTVEGTSNPNLYWYRQAAGRGLQLLFYSVGIGQISSEVPQNLSASRPQDRQFILSSKKLLLSDSGFYLCAWSVRPNTEAFFGQGTRLTVV.

In its sample, this clone was seen once. The chain employs TRBV9 and TRBJ2-7; D may correspond to TRBD1 or TRBD2 (7 bases each). V lost 1 base and J lost 1, with 9 bases in between. Germline CDR1 reads SGDLS; CDR2 reads YYNGEE. The CDR3 runs to 14 residues. Written as DNA, the CDR3 is TGTGCCAGCAGCGTACAGGGGGGGTCCTACGAGCAGTACTTC. Translation gives CASSVQGGSYEQYF.

The chain couples TRBV30 to TRBJ1-2; 9 bases line up with TRBD1. In germline, CDR1 is GTSNPN, CDR2 SVGIG (reference sequence). V lost 5 bases and J lost 3; bases outside the gene matches: 7. This CDR3 is 14 amino acids long. CDR3 region: CAWSRTGGDYGYTF. CDR3 bases: TGTGCCTGGTCCCGTACAGGGGGCGACTATGGCTACACCTTC. Full variable domain (rest looked up from reference TRBV30 and TRBJ1-2): SQTIHQWPATLVQPVGSPLSLECTVEGTSNPNLYWYRQAAGRGLQLLFYSVGIGQISSEVPQNLSASRPQDRQFILSSKKLLLSDSGFYLCAWSRTGGDYGYTFGSGTRLTVV.

The chain carries TRBV5-1 and TRBJ2-1; TRBD2 aligns across 12 bases. The CDR3 contains 16 residues. Trimming at V came to 2 bases and at J to 5 bases, leaving 5 bases not matched to a gene. Per the germline V gene, CDR1 is SGHRS and CDR2 is YFSETQ. The CDR3 loop is CASSFLAGGPHNEQFF. The CDR3 DNA is TGCGCCAGCAGCTTTCTAGCGGGGGGGCCGCACAATGAGCAGTTCTTC.

This clone was observed a single time. The genes are TRBV5-1 and TRBJ2-1, with a weak D call TRBD2 (5 bases). Germline V CDR1 and CDR2: SGHRS, YFSETQ. The germline V and J ends were trimmed by 3 bases and 9 bases, with 13 bases remaining between them. The CDR3 covers 13 residues. The CDR3 coding sequence is TGCGCCAGCAGCTCCACGGGGTACGGTGAGCAGTTCTTC. Translating gives CASSSTGYGEQFF.

This rearrangement joins TRBV9 to TRBJ1-5; D unclear. The V gene lost 7 bases and the J gene lost 4 bases, with 9 bases spanning the gap. The CDR3 is made up of 12 amino acids. CDR1 and CDR2 (germline): SGDLS, YYNGEE. The CDR3 bases are TGTGCCAGCGGAGAGAGGAATCAGCCCCAGCATTTT. The encoded protein is CASGERNQPQHF.

The V and J genes are TRBV10-3 and TRBJ2-2; D might be TRBD1 (6 bases). The V end was cut by 0 bases, the J end by 2 bases, with 7 bases between. Germline CDR1 and CDR2: ENHRY and SYGVKD. This CDR3 is 15 amino acids long. CDR3 amino acids: CAISESTGNTGELFF. CDR3 bases: TGTGCCATCAGTGAGTCGACAGGAAACACCGGGGAGCTGTTTTTT.

The V call is TRBV9, the J call TRBJ1-3, with D possibly TRBD1 on 5 matching bases. The CDR3 runs to 14 residues. Trimming pared 0 bases from V and 4 bases from J, leaving 8 bases between. Germline CDR1 and CDR2: SGDLS and YYNGEE. DNA of the CDR3: TGTGCCAGCAGCGTAGGACAGACCGGAAACACCATATATTTT. It codes for CASSVGQTGNTIYF.